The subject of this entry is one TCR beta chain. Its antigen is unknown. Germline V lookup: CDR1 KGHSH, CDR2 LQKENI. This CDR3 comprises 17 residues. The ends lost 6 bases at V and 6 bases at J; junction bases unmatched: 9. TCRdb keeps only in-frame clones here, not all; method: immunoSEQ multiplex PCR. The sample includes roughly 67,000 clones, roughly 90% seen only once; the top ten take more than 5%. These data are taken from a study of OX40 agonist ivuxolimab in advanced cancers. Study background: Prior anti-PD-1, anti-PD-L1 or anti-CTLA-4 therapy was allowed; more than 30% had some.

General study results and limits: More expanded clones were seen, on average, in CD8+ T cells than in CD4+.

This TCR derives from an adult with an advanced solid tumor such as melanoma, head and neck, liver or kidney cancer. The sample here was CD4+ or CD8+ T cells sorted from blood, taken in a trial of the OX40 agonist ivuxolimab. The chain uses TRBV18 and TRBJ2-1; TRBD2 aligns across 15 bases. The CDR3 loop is CASSLIPGLAGGNEQFF. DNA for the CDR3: TGTGCCAGCTCTCTTATTCCGGGACTAGCGGGAGGCAATGAGCAGTTCTTC.